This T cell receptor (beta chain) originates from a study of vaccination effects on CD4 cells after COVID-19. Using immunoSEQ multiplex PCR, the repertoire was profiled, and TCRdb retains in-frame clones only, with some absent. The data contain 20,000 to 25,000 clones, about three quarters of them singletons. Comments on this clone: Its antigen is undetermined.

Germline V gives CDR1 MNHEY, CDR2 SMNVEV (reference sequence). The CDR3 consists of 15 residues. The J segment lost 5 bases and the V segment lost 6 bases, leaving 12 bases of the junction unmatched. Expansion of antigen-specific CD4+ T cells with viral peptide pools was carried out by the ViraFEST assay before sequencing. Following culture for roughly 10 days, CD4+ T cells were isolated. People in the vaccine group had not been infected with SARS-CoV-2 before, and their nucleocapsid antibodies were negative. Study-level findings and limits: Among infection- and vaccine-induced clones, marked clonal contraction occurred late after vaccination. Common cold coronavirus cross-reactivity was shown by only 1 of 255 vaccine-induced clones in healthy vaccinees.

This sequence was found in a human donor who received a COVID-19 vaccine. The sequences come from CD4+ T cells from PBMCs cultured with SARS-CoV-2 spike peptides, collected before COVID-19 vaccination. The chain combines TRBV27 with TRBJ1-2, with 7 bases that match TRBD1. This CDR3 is CASRPGTASNYGYTF. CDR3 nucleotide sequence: TGTGCCAGCAGGCCAGGGACAGCTTCCAATTATGGCTACACCTTC.